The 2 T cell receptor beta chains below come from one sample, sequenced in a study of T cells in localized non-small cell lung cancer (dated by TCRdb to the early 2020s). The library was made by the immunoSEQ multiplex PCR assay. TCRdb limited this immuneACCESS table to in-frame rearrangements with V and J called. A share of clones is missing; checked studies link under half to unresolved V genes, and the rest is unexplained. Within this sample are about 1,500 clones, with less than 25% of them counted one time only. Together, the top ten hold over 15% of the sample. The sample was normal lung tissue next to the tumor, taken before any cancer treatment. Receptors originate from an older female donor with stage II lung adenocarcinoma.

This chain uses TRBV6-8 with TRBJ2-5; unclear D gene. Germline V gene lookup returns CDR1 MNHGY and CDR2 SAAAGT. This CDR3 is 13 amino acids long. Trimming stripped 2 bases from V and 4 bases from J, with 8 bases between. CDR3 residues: CASSYQLGETQYF. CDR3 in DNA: TGTGCCAGCAGTTACCAGTTGGGAGAGACCCAGTACTTC.

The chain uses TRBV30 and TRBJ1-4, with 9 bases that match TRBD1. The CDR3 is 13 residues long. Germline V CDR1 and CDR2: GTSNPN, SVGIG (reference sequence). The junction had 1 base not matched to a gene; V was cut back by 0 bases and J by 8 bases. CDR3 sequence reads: CAWSVQGAEKLFF. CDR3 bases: TGTGCCTGGAGTGTACAGGGGGCGGAAAAACTGTTTTTT.